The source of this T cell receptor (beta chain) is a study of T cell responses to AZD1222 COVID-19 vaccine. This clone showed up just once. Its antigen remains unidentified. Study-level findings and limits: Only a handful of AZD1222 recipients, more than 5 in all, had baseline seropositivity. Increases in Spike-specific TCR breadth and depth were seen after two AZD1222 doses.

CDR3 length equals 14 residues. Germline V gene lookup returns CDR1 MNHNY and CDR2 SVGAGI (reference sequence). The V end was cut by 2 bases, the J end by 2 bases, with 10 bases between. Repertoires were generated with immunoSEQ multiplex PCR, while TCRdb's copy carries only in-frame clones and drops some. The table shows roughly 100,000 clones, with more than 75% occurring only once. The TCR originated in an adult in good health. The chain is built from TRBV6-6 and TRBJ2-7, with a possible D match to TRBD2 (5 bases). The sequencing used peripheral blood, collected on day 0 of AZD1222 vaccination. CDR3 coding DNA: TGTGCCAGCAGTTACACTAGAGGCGCCTACGAGCAGTACTTC. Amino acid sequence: CASSYTRGAYEQYF.